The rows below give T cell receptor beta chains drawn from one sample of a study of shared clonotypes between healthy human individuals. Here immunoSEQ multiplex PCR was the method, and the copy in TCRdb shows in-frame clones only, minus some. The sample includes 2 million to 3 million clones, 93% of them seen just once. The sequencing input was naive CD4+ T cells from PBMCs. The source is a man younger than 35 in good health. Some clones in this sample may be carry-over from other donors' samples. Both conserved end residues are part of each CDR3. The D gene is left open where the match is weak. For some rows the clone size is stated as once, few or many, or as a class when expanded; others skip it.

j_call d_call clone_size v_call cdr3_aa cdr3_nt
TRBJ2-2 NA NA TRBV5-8 CAATEHPQGRYTGELFF TGTGCCGCGACAGAGCATCCACAGGGTCGGTACACCGGGGAGCTGTTTTTT
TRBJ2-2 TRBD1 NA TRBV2 CASSVQGADGELFF TGTGCCAGCAGCGTACAGGGGGCTGACGGGGAGCTGTTTTTT
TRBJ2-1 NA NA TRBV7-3 CASSFGPSSYNEQFF TGTGCCAGCAGCTTCGGTCCGAGCTCCTACAATGAGCAGTTCTTC
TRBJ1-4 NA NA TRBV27 CASSLYGQRTEKLFF TGTGCCAGCAGTTTGTACGGACAACGAACTGAAAAACTGTTTTTT
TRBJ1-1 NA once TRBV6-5 CASSYSRDTEAFF TGTGCCAGCAGTTACTCCCGGGACACTGAAGCTTTCTTT
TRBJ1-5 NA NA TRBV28 CASSAGARGSNQPQHF TGTGCCAGCAGCGCCGGGGCCAGGGGTAGCAATCAGCCCCAGCATTTT
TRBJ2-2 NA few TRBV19 CASSIGQLYTGELFF TGTGCCAGTAGTATCGGGCAGCTATACACCGGGGAGCTGTTTTTT
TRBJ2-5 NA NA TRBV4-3 CASSQGRLETQYF TGCGCCAGCAGCCAAGGGCGATTAGAGACCCAGTACTTC
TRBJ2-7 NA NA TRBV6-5 CAAGTYTYEQYF TGTGCCGCCGGGACATATACCTACGAGCAGTACTTC
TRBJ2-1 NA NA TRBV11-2 CASTKNLRSQGEQFF TGTGCCAGCACCAAGAACTTAAGATCCCAGGGTGAGCAGTTCTTC
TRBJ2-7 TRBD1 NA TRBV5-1 CASSWDRGSYEQYF TGCGCCAGCAGCTGGGACAGGGGTTCCTACGAGCAGTACTTC
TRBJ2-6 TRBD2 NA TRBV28 CASSPGLAGFSGANVLTF TGTGCCAGCAGCCCGGGACTAGCGGGATTCTCTGGGGCCAACGTCCTGACTTTC
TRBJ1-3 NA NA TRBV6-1 CASSEGIRPLSGNTIYF TGTGCCAGCAGTGAAGGGATTAGGCCGCTCTCTGGAAACACCATATATTTT
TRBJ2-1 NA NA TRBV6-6 CASSYDTYNEQFF TGTGCCAGCAGTTACGATACTTACAATGAGCAGTTCTTC
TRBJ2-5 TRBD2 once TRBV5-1 CASSPLLGGGETQYF TGCGCCAGCAGCCCCTTGCTTGGGGGGGGAGAGACCCAGTACTTC
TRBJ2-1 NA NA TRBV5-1 CASSLGEWGLVEQFF TGCGCCAGCAGCTTGGGGGAGTGGGGTCTTGTTGAGCAGTTCTTC
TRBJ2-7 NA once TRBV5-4 CASSPPSNRVPYEQYF TGTGCCAGCAGCCCTCCTTCAAACAGAGTGCCCTACGAGCAGTACTTC
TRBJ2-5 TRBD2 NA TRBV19 CASSNWTSGQETQYF TGTGCCAGTAGTAATTGGACTAGCGGACAAGAGACCCAGTACTTC
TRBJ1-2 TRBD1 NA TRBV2 CASSVRTGGGYTF TGTGCCAGCAGTGTCAGGACAGGGGGCGGCTACACCTTC
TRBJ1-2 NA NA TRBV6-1 CASSESSSHYGYTF TGTGCCAGCAGTGAATCGTCCAGCCACTATGGCTACACCTTC
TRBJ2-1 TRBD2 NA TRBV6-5 CASSPRLAGFSEQFF TGTGCCAGCAGTCCAAGACTAGCGGGATTTAGTGAGCAGTTCTTC
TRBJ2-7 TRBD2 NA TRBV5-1 CASSWNSGRTPYEQYF TGCGCCAGCAGCTGGAATAGCGGGAGAACCCCCTACGAGCAGTACTTC
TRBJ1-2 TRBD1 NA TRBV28 CASSYDRGGGYTF TGTGCCAGCAGTTACGACAGGGGAGGGGGCTACACCTTC
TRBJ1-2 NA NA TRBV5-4 CASSLDSGNYGYTF TGTGCCAGCAGCTTGGACAGCGGAAACTATGGCTACACCTTC
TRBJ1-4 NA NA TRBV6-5 CASSSPDPPKLFF TGTGCCAGCAGTTCCCCCGACCCTCCAAAACTGTTTTTT
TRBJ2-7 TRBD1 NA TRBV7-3 CASSLGTGSTYEQYF TGTGCCAGCAGCTTAGGGACAGGGAGTACCTACGAGCAGTACTTC
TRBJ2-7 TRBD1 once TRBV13 CASSSRTGRNEQYF TGTGCCAGCAGCTCCCGGACAGGGAGGAACGAGCAGTACTTC
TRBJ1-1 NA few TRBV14 CASSQDPRGRTEAFF TGTGCCAGCAGCCAAGATCCCAGGGGTCGGACTGAAGCTTTCTTT
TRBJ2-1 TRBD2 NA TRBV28 CASIGAGAKHEQFF TGTGCCAGCATCGGAGCGGGAGCTAAGCATGAGCAGTTCTTC
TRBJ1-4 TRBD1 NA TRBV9 CASSRQGASGEKLFF TGTGCCAGCAGCCGCCAGGGGGCGAGTGGGGAAAAACTGTTTTTT
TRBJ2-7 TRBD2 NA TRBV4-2 CASSLGLAGGRSSYEQYF TGTGCCAGCAGCCTGGGACTAGCGGGAGGGAGGAGCTCCTACGAGCAGTACTTC
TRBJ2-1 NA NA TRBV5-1 CASSLAHSSYNEQFF TGCGCCAGCAGCTTGGCACATTCCTCCTACAATGAGCAGTTCTTC
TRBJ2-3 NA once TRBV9 CASSVSIGAGSDTQYF TGTGCCAGCAGCGTATCTATTGGGGCGGGATCGGATACGCAGTATTTT
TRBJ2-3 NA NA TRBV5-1 CASWEGRDTTDTQYF TGCGCCAGCTGGGAAGGCAGGGACACCACAGATACGCAGTATTTT
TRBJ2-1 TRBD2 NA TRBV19 CASSTRLADYNEQFF TGTGCCAGTAGTACTAGGCTAGCGGACTACAATGAGCAGTTCTTC
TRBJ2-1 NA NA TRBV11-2 CASSRPGVWERAYNEQFF TGTGCCAGCAGCCGCCCCGGCGTCTGGGAGAGGGCCTACAATGAGCAGTTCTTC
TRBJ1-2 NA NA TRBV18 CASSPRGDKSPHGYTF TGTGCCAGCTCACCACGCGGGGACAAGTCACCCCATGGCTACACCTTC
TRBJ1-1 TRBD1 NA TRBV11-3 CASSRRGSTEAFF TGTGCCAGCAGCCGCAGGGGGAGCACTGAAGCTTTCTTT
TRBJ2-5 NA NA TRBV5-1 CASSSEAGSRETQYF TGCGCCAGCAGCTCCGAGGCCGGGAGCCGAGAGACCCAGTACTTC
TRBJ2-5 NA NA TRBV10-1 CASTNRVTRGGRETQYF TGCGCCAGCACAAACAGGGTAACTAGAGGGGGAAGGGAGACCCAGTACTTC
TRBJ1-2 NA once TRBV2 CASTQLRVSSSYGYTF TGTGCCAGCACCCAATTACGGGTCTCGTCCTCCTATGGCTACACCTTC
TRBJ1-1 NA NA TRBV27 CASSYYPTTF TGTGCCAGCAGCTACTACCCGACAACCTTT
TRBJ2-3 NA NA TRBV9 CASSVATGTTDTQYF TGTGCCAGCAGCGTAGCTACGGGCACCACAGATACGCAGTATTTT
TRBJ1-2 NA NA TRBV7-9 CASSLDRPFLYGYTF TGTGCCAGCAGCTTAGATAGGCCGTTCCTCTATGGCTACACCTTC
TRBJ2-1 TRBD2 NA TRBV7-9 CASSFIGLGRLNEQFF TGTGCCAGCAGCTTTATTGGACTAGGTCGTTTAAATGAGCAGTTCTTC
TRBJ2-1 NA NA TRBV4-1 CASSQVRAGEQFF TGCGCCAGCAGCCAAGTGCGGGCGGGGGAGCAGTTCTTC
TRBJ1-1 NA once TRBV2 CASSGSIAGVGTEAFF TGTGCCAGCAGTGGTAGTATCGCAGGGGTGGGCACTGAAGCTTTCTTT
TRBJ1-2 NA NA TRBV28 CASEDAGRRYYGYTF TGTGCCAGCGAAGATGCGGGGCGGAGATACTATGGCTACACCTTC
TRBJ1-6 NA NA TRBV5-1 CASSLLPGTTNSPLHF TGCGCCAGCAGCTTGCTCCCAGGGACCACTAATTCACCCCTCCACTTT
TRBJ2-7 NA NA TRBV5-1 CASSHGTALDEQYF TGCGCCAGCAGCCACGGGACCGCCCTCGACGAGCAGTACTTC
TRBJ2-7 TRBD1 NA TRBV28 CASSLQWTGTEQYF TGTGCCAGCAGTTTGCAATGGACAGGGACCGAGCAGTACTTC
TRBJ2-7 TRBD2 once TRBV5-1 CASSETSGAREQYF TGCGCCAGCAGTGAGACTAGCGGGGCCCGAGAGCAGTACTTC
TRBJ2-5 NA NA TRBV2 CASTGDQETQYF TGTGCCAGCACCGGGGACCAAGAGACCCAGTACTTC
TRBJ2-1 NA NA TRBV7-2 CASSFPNLNEQFF TGTGCCAGCAGCTTCCCCAACCTGAATGAGCAGTTCTTC